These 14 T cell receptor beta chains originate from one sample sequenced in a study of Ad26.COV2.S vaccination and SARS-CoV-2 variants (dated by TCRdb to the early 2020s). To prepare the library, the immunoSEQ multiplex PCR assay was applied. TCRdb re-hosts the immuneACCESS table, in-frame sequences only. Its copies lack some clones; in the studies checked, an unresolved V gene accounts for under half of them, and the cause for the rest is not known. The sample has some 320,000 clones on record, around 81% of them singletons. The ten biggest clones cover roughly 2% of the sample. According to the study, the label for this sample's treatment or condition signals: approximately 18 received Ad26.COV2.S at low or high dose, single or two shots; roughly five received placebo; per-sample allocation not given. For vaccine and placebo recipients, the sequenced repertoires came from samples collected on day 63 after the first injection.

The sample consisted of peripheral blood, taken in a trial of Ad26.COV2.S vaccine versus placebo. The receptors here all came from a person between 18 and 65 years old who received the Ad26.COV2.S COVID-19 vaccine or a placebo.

The CDR3 reads CASSLRVFQADTEAFF. The DNA for the CDR3 is TGTGCCAGCAGCCTAAGAGTATTTCAAGCGGATACTGAAGCTTTCTTT. The genes are TRBV4-2 and TRBJ1-1; D ambiguous. The germline gives CDR1 LGHNA, CDR2 YNFKEQ. V dropped 4 bases and J dropped 5 bases, with 20 bases sitting between them. This CDR3 region has 16 residues.

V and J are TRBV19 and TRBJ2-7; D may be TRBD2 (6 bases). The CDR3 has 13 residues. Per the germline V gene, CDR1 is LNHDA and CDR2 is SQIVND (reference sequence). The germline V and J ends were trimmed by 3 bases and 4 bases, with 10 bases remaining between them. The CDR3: CASSMRGGYEQYF. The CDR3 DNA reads TGTGCCAGTAGTATGAGGGGAGGATACGAGCAGTACTTC.

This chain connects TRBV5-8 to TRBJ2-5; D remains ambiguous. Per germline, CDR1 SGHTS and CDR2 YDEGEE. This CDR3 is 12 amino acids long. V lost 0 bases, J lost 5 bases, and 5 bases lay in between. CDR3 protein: CASSLARETQYF. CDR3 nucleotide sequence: TGTGCCAGCAGCTTGGCCCGTGAGACCCAGTACTTC.

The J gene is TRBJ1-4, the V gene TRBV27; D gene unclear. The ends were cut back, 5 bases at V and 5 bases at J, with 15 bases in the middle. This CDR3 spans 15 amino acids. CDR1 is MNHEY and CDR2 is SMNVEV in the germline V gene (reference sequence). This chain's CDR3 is CASSENRATNEKLFF. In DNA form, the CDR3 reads TGTGCCAGCAGTGAAAACCGGGCTACGAATGAAAAACTGTTTTTT. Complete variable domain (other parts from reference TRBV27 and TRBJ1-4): EAQVTQNPRYLITVTGKKLTVTCSQNMNHEYMSWYRQDPGLGLRQIYYSMNVEVTDKGDVPEGYKVSRKEKRNFPLILESPSPNQTSLYFCASSENRATNEKLFFGSGTQLSVL.

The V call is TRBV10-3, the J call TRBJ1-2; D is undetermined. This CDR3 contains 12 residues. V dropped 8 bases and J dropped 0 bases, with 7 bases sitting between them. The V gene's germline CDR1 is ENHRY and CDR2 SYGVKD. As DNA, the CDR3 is TGTGCCATCCGGGGTTCTAACTATGGCTACACCTTC. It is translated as CAIRGSNYGYTF.

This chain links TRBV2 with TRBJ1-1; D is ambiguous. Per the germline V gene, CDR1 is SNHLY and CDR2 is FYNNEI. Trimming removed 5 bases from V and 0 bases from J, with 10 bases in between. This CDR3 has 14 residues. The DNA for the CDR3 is TGTGCCAGCAGTTCGACCCTCATGAACACTGAAGCTTTCTTT. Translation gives CASSSTLMNTEAFF.

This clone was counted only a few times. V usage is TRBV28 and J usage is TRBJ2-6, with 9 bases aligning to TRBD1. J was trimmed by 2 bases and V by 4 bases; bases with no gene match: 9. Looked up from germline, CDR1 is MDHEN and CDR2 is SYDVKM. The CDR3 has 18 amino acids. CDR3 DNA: TGTGCCAGCAGTTCCTCCTTGGACAGGGGACCTGGGGCCAACGTCCTGACTTTC. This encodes CASSSSLDRGPGANVLTF. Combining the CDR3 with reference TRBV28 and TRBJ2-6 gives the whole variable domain DVKVTQSSRYLVKRTGEKVFLECVQDMDHENMFWYRQDPGLGLRLIYFSYDVKMKEKGDIPEGYSVSREKKERFSLILESASTNQTSMYLCASSSSLDRGPGANVLTFGAGSRLTVL.

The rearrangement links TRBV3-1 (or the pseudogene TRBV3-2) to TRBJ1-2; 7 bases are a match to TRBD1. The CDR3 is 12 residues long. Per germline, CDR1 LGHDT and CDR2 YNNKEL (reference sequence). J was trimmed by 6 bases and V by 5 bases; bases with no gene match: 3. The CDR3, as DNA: TGTGCCAGCAGCTACAGGGGAGATGGCTACACCTTC. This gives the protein CASSYRGDGYTF.

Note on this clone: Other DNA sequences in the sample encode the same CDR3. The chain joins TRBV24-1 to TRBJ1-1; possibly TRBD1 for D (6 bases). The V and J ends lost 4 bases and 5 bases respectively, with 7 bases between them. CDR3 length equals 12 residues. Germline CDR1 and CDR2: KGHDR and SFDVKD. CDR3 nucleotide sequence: TGTGCCACCAGTGACAGGGGAACTGAAGCTTTCTTT. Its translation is CATSDRGTEAFF.

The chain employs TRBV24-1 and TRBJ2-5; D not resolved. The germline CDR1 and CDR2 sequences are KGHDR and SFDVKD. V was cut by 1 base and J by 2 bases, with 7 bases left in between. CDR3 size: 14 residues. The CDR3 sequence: CATSDFGPQETQYF. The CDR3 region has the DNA TGTGCCACCAGTGATTTTGGCCCGCAAGAGACCCAGTACTTC.

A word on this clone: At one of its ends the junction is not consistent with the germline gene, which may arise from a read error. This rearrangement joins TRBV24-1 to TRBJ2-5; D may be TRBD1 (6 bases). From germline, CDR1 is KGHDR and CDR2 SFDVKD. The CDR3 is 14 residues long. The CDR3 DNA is TGTGCCACCAGAGATTGGGGGCAGGGAGAGACCCAGTACTTC. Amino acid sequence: CATRDWGQGETQYF.

Written as DNA, the CDR3 is TGTGCCAGCAGCCAGACACCCGACAGGGGGCGAAACTACGAGCAGTACTTC. The encoded protein is CASSQTPDRGRNYEQYF. The chain uses TRBV14 and TRBJ2-7; 10 bases are a match to TRBD1. J gave up 3 bases and V 3 bases, and 11 bases lay outside the gene matches. Germline values: CDR1 SGHDN, CDR2 FVKESK. The CDR3 extends over 17 amino acids.

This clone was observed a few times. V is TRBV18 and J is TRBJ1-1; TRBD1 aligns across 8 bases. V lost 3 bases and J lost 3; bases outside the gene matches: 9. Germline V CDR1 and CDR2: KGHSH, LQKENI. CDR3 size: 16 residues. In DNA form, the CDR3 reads TGTGCCAGCTCACCGATGACAGGGGCTCTGGACACTGAAGCTTTCTTT. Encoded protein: CASSPMTGALDTEAFF.

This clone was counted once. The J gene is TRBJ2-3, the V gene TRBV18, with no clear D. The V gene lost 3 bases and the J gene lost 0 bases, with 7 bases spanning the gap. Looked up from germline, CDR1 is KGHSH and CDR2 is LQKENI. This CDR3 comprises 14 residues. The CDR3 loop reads CASSPQTSTDTQYF. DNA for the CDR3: TGTGCCAGCTCACCCCAGACTAGCACAGATACGCAGTATTTT.